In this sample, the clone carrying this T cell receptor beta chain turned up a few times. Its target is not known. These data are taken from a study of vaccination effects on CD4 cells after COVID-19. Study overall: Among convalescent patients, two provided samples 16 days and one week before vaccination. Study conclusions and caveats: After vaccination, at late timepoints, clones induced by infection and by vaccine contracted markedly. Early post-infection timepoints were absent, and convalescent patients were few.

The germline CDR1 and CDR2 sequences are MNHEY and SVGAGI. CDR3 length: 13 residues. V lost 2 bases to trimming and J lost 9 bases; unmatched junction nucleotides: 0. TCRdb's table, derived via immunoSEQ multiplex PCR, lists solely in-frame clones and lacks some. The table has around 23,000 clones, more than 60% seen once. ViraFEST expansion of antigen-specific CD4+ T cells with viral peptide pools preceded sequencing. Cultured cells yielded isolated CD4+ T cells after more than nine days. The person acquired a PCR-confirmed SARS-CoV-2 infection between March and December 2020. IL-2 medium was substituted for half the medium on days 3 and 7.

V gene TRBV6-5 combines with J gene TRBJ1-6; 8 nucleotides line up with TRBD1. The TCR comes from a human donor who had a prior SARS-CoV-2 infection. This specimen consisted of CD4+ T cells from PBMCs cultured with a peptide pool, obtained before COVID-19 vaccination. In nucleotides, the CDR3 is TGTGCCAGCAGTTACGGACAGGGTTCACCCCTCCACTTT. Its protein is CASSYGQGSPLHF.